A single sample is the source of the 8 T cell receptor beta chains below, sequenced in a study of OX40 agonist ivuxolimab in advanced cancers. Generated by immunoSEQ multiplex PCR, the TCRdb table keeps only in-frame clones and is missing some. The data show around 30,000 clones, 89% seen once. The sequenced sample was CD4+ or CD8+ T cells sorted from blood, obtained in a trial of the OX40 agonist ivuxolimab. These receptors originate from an adult with an advanced solid tumor such as melanoma, head and neck, liver or kidney cancer.

The chain carries TRBV5-6 and TRBJ2-1; D is perhaps TRBD1 or TRBD2 (6 bases each). The CDR3 is 15 amino acids. The germline V gene encodes CDR1 SGHDT and CDR2 YYEEEE. V was shortened by 3 bases and J by 4 bases, with 14 bases between the two germline ends. In DNA form, the CDR3 reads TGTGCCAGCAGCTCCGAGGGGGGAGGTTACAATGAGCAGTTCTTC. Its protein product is CASSSEGGGYNEQFF.

In this sample, this clone turned up once. The chain recombines TRBV13 with TRBJ1-1; 7 bases are shared with TRBD1. The CDR3 has 12 residues. CDR1 and CDR2 from the germline V gene are PRHDT and FYEKMQ (reference sequence). The junction had 0 bases not matched to a gene; V was cut back by 4 bases and J by 4 bases. Here the CDR3 DNA reads TGTGCCAGCAGCTACAGGGGCACTGAAGCTTTCTTT. Protein sequence: CASSYRGTEAFF.

This chain uses TRBV5-8 with TRBJ2-5; 16 bases are a match to TRBD2. The CDR3 runs to 17 residues. Trimming at V came to 3 bases and at J to 3 bases, leaving 5 bases not matched to a gene. The germline V gene has CDR1 SGHTS and CDR2 YDEGEE. The CDR3 sequence: CASSSGLAGGVEETQYF. The DNA for the CDR3 is TGTGCCAGCAGCTCGGGACTAGCGGGAGGGGTAGAAGAGACCCAGTACTTC. The whole variable domain, filled in from reference TRBV5-8 and TRBJ2-5, reads EAGVTQSPTHLIKTRGQQATLRCSPISGHTSVYWYQQALGLGLQFLLWYDEGEERNRGNFPPRFSGRQFPNYSSELNVNALELEDSALYLCASSSGLAGGVEETQYFGPGTRLLVL.

The chain recombines TRBV28 with TRBJ2-7, with 9 bases fitting TRBD2. With 5 bases clipped from V and 7 bases from J, the junction kept 12 bases outside the gene matches. Germline V gene data show CDR1 as MDHEN and CDR2 as SYDVKM. This CDR3 contains 15 residues. CDR3 loop: CASSRDGGGAWEQYF. The CDR3 region has the DNA TGTGCCAGCAGTCGCGACGGCGGGGGGGCGTGGGAGCAGTACTTC.

The rearrangement joins TRBV30 to TRBJ2-3; the D gene is possibly TRBD1 (5 bases). CDR3 size: 14 residues. Looked up from germline, CDR1 is GTSNPN and CDR2 is SVGIG (reference sequence). Trimming removed 2 bases at V and 2 bases at J, with 11 bases between. CDR3: CAWSLSGLTDTQYF. In DNA form, the CDR3 reads TGTGCCTGGAGTTTGTCAGGGCTCACAGATACGCAGTATTTT.

Remarks on this clone: At the DNA level, this CDR3 is encoded by other sequences in the same sample as well. This rearrangement joins TRBV29-1 to TRBJ2-1, with TRBD2 matching 13 bases. The germline V gene encodes CDR1 SQVTM and CDR2 ANQGSEA. There are 14 residues in the CDR3. Trimming removed 4 bases from V and 3 bases from J; junction bases left unmatched: 0. CDR3 sequence (DNA): TGCAGCGTTGGACTAGCGGGGGGCTACAATGAGCAGTTCTTC. This gives the protein CSVGLAGGYNEQFF.

This rearrangement joins TRBV7-2 to TRBJ2-3, with 13 bases identical to TRBD2. From germline, CDR1 is SGHTA and CDR2 FQGNSA. V trimming: 4 bases; J trimming: 5 bases; junction bases outside the gene matches: 3. The CDR3 length is 15 residues. The CDR3 region is CASSWTSGGGDTQYF. As DNA, the CDR3 is TGTGCCAGCAGCTGGACTAGCGGGGGAGGAGATACGCAGTATTTT.

CDR3 nucleotides: TGTGCCAGCAGCCAGGGCTCACATGTCGTGAATGAGCAGTTCTTC. The encoded protein is CASSQGSHVVNEQFF. The V gene is TRBV2, the J gene TRBJ2-1; D is possibly TRBD1 (5 bases). The ends were cut back, 6 bases at V and 7 bases at J, with 19 bases in the middle. This CDR3 contains 15 residues. CDR1 and CDR2 (germline): SNHLY, FYNNEI.